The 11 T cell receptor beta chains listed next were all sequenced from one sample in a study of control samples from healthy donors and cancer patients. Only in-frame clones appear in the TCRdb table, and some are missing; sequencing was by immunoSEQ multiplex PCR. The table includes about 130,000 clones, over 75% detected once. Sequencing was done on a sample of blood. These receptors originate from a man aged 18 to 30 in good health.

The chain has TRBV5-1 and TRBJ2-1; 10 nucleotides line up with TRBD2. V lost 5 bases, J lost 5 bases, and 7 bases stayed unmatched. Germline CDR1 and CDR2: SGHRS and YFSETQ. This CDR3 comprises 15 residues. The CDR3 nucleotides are TGCGCCAGCAGGAAAATAGCGGGAGGCAACAATGAGCAGTTCTTC. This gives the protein CASRKIAGGNNEQFF.

The CDR3 sequence is CASSRSSMGENIQYF. The CDR3, as DNA: TGTGCCAGCAGCCGCTCATCTATGGGGGAAAACATTCAGTACTTC. The chain has TRBV4-2 and TRBJ2-4; D is perhaps TRBD1 or TRBD2 (5 bases each). The CDR3 runs to 15 residues. V was shortened by 4 bases and J by 5 bases, with 15 bases between the two germline ends. Germline V gene lookup returns CDR1 LGHNA and CDR2 YNFKEQ.

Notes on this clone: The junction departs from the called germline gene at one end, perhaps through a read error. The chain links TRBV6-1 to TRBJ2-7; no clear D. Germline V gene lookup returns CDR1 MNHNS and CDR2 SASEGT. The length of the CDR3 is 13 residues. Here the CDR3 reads CASIETVGYEQYF. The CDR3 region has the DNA TGTGCCAGCATTGAAACGGTTGGGTACGAGCAGTACTTC.

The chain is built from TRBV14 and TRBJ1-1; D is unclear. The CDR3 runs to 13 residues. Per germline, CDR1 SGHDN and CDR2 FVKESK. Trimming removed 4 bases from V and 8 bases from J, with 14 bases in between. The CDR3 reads CASSRRAGAEAFF. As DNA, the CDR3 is TGTGCCAGCAGCCGAAGGGCAGGAGCCGAAGCTTTCTTT.

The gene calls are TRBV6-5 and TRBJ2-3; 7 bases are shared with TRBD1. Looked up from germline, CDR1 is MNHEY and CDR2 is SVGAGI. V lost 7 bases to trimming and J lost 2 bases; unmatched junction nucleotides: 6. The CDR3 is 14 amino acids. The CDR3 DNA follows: TGTGCCAGCAACCGGGACAGAAACACAGATACGCAGTATTTT. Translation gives CASNRDRNTDTQYF.

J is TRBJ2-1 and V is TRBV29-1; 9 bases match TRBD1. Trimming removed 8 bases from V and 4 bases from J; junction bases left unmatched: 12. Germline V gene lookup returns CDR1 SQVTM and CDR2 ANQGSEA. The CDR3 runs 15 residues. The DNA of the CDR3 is TGCAGCACTGACCTAGGGACAGGGCTATACAATGAGCAGTTCTTC. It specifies CSTDLGTGLYNEQFF.

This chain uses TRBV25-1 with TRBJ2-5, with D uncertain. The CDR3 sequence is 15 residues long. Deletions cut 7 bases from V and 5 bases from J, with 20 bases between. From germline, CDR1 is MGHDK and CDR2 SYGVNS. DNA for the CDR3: TGTGCCAGCACCGCAAACTCGGGCCCTACGGAGACCCAGTACTTC. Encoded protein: CASTANSGPTETQYF.

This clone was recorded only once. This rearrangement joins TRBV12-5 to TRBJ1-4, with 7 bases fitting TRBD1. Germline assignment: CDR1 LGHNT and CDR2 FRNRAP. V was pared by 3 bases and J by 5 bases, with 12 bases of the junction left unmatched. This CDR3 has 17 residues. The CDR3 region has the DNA TGTGCTAGTGGTTTTATTGCGAGGGGGCAGGCAAATGAAAAACTGTTTTTT. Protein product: CASGFIARGQANEKLFF.

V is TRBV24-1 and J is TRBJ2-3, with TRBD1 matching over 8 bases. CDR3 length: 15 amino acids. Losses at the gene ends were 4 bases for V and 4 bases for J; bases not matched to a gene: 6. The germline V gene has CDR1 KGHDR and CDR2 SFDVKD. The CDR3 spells CATSEGQGRADTQYF. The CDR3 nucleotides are TGTGCCACCAGTGAAGGACAGGGAAGAGCAGATACGCAGTATTTT.

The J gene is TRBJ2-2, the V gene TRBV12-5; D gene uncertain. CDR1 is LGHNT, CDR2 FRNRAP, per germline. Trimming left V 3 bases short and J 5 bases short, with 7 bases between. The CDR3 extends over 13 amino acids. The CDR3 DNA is TGTGCTAGTGGTTTAGCTGTTACCGGGGAGCTGTTTTTT. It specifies CASGLAVTGELFF. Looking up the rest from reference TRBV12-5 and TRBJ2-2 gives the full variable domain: DARVTQTPRHKVTEMGQEVTMRCQPILGHNTVFWYRQTMMQGLELLAYFRNRAPLDDSGMPKDRFSAEMPDATLATLKIQPSEPRDSAVYFCASGLAVTGELFFGEGSRLTVL.

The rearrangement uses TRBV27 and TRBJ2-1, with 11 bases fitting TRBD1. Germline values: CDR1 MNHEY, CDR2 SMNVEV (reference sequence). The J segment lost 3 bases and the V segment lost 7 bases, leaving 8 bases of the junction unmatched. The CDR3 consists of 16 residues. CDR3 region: CASNEGDRGSYNEQFF. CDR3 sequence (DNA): TGTGCCAGCAACGAGGGGGACAGGGGGAGCTACAATGAGCAGTTCTTC.